Listed here is a single TCR beta chain. Its antigen remains unknown. These data are taken from a study of human T cells and chemical hapten exposure. As for the study in general: DPC at 0.01% went onto the upper back in patch tests, read at 6 days. Study outcomes and limitations: It was expanded TCRs that formed significantly more large CDR3 similarity clusters than controls did. Counts of expanded TCRs at PT1 were positively correlated with patch test score. With DPC sensitization, TCRs exceeding 1 in 1000 frequency showed no change.

TCRdb reanalysed the RACE reads using MiXCR and keeps one entry per CDR3 protein. The table has around 120,000 distinct CDR3 sequences, roughly 15% seen once. The time point is: patch test 1, 2 weeks after DPC sensitization. This sample's treatment: therapeutic diphenylcyclopropenone sensitization with weekly scalp DPC. Germline loops: CDR1 LGHNA, CDR2 YSLEER. This CDR3 contains 15 residues. The trim removed 6 bases at V and 3 bases at J, leaving 3 bases unmatched. The rearrangement joins TRBV4-3 to TRBJ2-3, with 13 nucleotides matching TRBD2. The TCR originated in a man aged 18-30 years with alopecia areata. Some clones in this sample may be carry-over from other donors' samples. The sequenced sample was whole blood, obtained in connection with sensitization to the hapten diphenylcyclopropenone (DPC). The CDR3 loop is CASRQTSGGTDTQYF. Here the CDR3 DNA reads TGCGCCAGCAGACAGACTAGCGGGGGGACAGATACGCAGTATTTT.